Each of the 2 T cell receptor beta chains below was sequenced from the same sample in a study of cytotoxic CD8 clonotypes in ibrutinib-treated CLL. The method was immunoSEQ multiplex PCR; TCRdb's version includes in-frame clones alone and lacks a portion of them. The sample includes just over 200,000 clones, roughly three quarters of them seen just once. Sequenced material: PBMCs, taken after 12 months of ibrutinib treatment. The source of these receptors is a human donor with chronic lymphocytic leukemia.

This sequence joins TRBV30 and TRBJ1-1; TRBD1 is a possible D gene (5 bases). Germline assignment: CDR1 GTSNPN and CDR2 SVGIG (reference sequence). The ends were cut back, 5 bases at V and 0 bases at J, with 13 bases in the middle. CDR3 size: 14 residues. In DNA, the CDR3 is TGTGCCTGGGCGCCGGGGCGTTTGAACACTGAAGCTTTCTTT. It translates to CAWAPGRLNTEAFF.

The chain has TRBV2 and TRBJ2-3; the match to TRBD2 covers 13 bases. CDR1 SNHLY and CDR2 FYNNEI come from the germline V gene. The V and J ends lost 6 bases and 3 bases, in that order; junction bases with no gene match: 9. This CDR3 has 17 residues. This CDR3 reads CASRLAGGLVGTDTQYF. The CDR3 DNA reads TGTGCCAGCAGACTAGCGGGGGGGCTAGTGGGGACAGATACGCAGTATTTT.